These 10 T cell receptor beta chains came from one sample sequenced in a study of blood T cells in healthy people across ages. A sample-barcoded 5' primer and a J-beta primer mix were used in a second PCR of about 7 to 12 cycles. TCRdb re-derived calls from the 5' RACE reads in MiXCR, one entry per CDR3 protein. The table lists more than 650,000 distinct CDR3 sequences, 22% of them singletons. The sample was blood. The receptors here all came from a man aged 70-80 years in good health.

There are a few counts of this clonotype. The gene calls are TRBV5-1 and TRBJ2-1; D is perhaps TRBD1 (6 bases). Trimming pared 4 bases from V and 6 bases from J, leaving 17 bases between. Germline V gene sequence: CDR1 SGHRS, CDR2 YFSETQ. The CDR3 is 15 amino acids. CDR3 coding DNA: TGCGCCAGCAGCCAGGGGTGGAGTCTCGTCAATGAGCAGTTCTTC. It encodes CASSQGWSLVNEQFF.

This clonotype was counted a few times. The CDR3, as DNA: TGCGCCAGCAGCGTCCGGCCGAACACTGAAGCTTTCTTT. Translating it yields CASSVRPNTEAFF. The rearrangement joins TRBV4-3 to TRBJ1-1; D is undetermined. The V and J ends lost 5 bases and 1 base respectively, with 8 bases between them. This CDR3 is 13 amino acids long. Germline lookup yields CDR1 LGHNA and CDR2 YSLEER.

This clonotype was picked up a small number of times. V and J are TRBV2 and TRBJ1-4, with D unclear. Trimming pared 6 bases from V and 0 bases from J, leaving 14 bases between. The CDR3 has 16 residues. Germline lookup yields CDR1 SNHLY and CDR2 FYNNEI. CDR3 protein: CASSAPNTATNEKLFF. DNA for the CDR3: TGTGCCAGCAGCGCCCCGAACACGGCAACTAATGAAAAACTGTTTTTT.

This chain links TRBV4-1 with TRBJ2-2, with 9 bases matching TRBD1. The CDR3 sequence is 14 residues long. CDR1 and CDR2 from the germline V gene are MGHRA and YSYEKL. V lost 8 bases, J lost 6 bases, and 7 bases stayed unmatched. Here the CDR3 DNA reads TGCGCCAGCTCCACGGGACAGGGCGCCGGGGAGCTGTTTTTT. Its protein is CASSTGQGAGELFF.

V usage is TRBV27 and J usage is TRBJ1-2; perhaps TRBD1 as D (6 bases). The germline V gene encodes CDR1 MNHEY and CDR2 SMNVEV (reference sequence). The CDR3 is 15 amino acids. V dropped 4 bases and J dropped 4 bases, with 16 bases sitting between them. The CDR3 region is CASSSAGTWLYGYTF. The CDR3 DNA is TGTGCCAGCAGTTCGGCCGGGACATGGCTCTATGGCTACACCTTC.

Only a few counts were recorded for this clonotype. V is TRBV20-1 and J is TRBJ2-1; 12 bases are shared with TRBD2. The ends lost 6 bases at V and 1 base at J; junction bases unmatched: 7. In germline, CDR1 is DFQATT, CDR2 SNEGSKA (reference sequence). The CDR3 has 16 residues. CDR3 in amino acids: CSAKTSGRGSYNEQFF. The CDR3 nucleotides read TGCAGTGCAAAGACTAGCGGGAGAGGTTCCTACAATGAGCAGTTCTTC.

The genes are TRBV11-2 and TRBJ2-7; a possible D gene is TRBD2 (5 bases). Germline values: CDR1 SGHAT, CDR2 FQNNGV. The CDR3 is 16 residues long. V was shortened by 4 bases and J by 5 bases, with 21 bases between the two germline ends. The CDR3 DNA reads as TGTGCCAGCAGCTCCCGGCGGGTTGGGTGGGATCACGAGCAGTACTTC. It yields the protein CASSSRRVGWDHEQYF.

J is TRBJ2-1 and V is TRBV5-1; tentative D call: TRBD2 (6 bases). CDR1 is SGHRS and CDR2 is YFSETQ in the germline V gene. There are 15 residues in the CDR3. The V gene lost 4 bases and the J gene lost 8 bases, with 19 bases spanning the gap. CDR3 nucleotides: TGCGCCAGCAGCGCGGGACGAATGGGTTGGGATGAGCAGTTCTTC. It encodes CASSAGRMGWDEQFF.

This clonotype occurred a few times. The chain employs TRBV12-3 or TRBV12-4 and TRBJ2-7; 7 bases align to TRBD1. V was clipped by 6 bases and J by 3 bases; unmatched bases: 8. This CDR3 comprises 14 residues. This CDR3 reads CASSSGTESYEQYF. For the CDR3, the DNA is TGTGCCAGCAGCTCCGGGACAGAAAGCTACGAGCAGTACTTC.

The CDR3 reads CASSPGGEETQYF. The CDR3 bases are TGCGCCAGCAGCCCAGGCGGGGAAGAGACCCAGTACTTC. This chain uses TRBV5-1 with TRBJ2-5; tentatively, D is TRBD2 (6 bases). The CDR3 runs 13 residues. V was trimmed by 4 bases and J by 3 bases, leaving 10 bases between them. The V gene's germline CDR1 is SGHRS and CDR2 YFSETQ.